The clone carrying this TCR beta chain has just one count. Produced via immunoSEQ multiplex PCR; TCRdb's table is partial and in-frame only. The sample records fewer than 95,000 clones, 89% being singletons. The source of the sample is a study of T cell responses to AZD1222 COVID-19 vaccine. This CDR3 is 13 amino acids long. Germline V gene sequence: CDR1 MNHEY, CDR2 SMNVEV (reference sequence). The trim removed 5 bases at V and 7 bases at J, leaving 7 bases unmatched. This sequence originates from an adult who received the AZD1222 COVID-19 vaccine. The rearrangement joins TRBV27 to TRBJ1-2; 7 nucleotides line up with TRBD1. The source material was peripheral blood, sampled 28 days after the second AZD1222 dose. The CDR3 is CASSLRQGGGYTF. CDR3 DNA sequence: TGTGCCAGCAGTCTTCGACAGGGAGGTGGCTACACCTTC.